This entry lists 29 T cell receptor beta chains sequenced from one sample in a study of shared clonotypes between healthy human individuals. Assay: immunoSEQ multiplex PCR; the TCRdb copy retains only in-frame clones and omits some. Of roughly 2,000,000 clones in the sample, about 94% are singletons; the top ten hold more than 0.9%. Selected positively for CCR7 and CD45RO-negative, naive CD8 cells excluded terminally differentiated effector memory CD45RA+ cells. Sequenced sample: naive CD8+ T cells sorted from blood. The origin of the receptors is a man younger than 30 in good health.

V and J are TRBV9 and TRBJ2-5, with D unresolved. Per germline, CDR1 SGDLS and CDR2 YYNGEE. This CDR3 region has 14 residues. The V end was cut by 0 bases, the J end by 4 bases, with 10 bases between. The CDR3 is CASSVGGVSETQYF. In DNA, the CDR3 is TGTGCCAGCAGCGTAGGGGGTGTTTCAGAGACCCAGTACTTC.

The CDR3 loop reads CASSNPRASGRAFNEQFF. CDR3 bases: TGTGCCAGCAGCAACCCGAGGGCTAGCGGGAGGGCCTTCAATGAGCAGTTCTTC. The V and J genes are TRBV9 and TRBJ2-1, with 12 nucleotides matching TRBD2. There are 18 residues in the CDR3. The junction had 14 bases not matched to a gene; V was cut back by 4 bases and J by 6 bases. Germline loops: CDR1 SGDLS, CDR2 YYNGEE.

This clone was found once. The CDR3, as DNA: TGTGCCAGCGCAGGCTTTGATAGCAATCAGCCCCAGCATTTT. Residues: CASAGFDSNQPQHF. This rearrangement joins TRBV7-9 to TRBJ1-5, with D unclear. There are 14 residues in the CDR3. With 8 bases removed from V and 0 bases from J, the gap between germline ends came to 11 bases. Germline CDR1 and CDR2: SEHNR and FQNEAQ (reference sequence).

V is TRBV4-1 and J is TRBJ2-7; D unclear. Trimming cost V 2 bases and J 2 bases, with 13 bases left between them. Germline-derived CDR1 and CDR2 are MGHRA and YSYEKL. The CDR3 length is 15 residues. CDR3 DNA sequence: TGCGCCAGCAGCCAAAAGGCTTCAGTCACCTACGAGCAGTACTTC. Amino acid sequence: CASSQKASVTYEQYF.

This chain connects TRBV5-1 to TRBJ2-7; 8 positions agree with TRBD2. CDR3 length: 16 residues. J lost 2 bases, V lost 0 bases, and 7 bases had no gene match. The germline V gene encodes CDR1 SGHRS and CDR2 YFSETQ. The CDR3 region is CASSLESPSGPYEQYF. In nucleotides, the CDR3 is TGCGCCAGCAGCTTGGAATCGCCTAGCGGGCCCTACGAGCAGTACTTC.

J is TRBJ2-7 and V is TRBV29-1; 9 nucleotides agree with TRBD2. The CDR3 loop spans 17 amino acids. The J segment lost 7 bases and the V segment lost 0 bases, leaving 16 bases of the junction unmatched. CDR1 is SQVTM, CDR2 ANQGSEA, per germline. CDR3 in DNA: TGCAGCGTTGAAGAGGGAGCGGCGGGAGGGCCTAGGATTGAGCAGTACTTC. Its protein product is CSVEEGAAGGPRIEQYF.

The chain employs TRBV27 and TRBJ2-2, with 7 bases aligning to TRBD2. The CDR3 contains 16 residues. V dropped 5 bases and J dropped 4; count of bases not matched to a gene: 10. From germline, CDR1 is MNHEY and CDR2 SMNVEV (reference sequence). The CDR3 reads CASSLGLLTGTGELFF. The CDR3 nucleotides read TGTGCCAGCAGTCTGGGACTACTAACGGGCACCGGGGAGCTGTTTTTT.

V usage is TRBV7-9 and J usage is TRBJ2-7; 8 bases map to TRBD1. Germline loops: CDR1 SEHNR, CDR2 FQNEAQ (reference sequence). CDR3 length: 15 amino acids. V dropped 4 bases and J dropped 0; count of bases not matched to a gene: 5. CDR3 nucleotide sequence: TGTGCCAGCAGCTCCGGACAGGGTCGCTCCTACGAGCAGTACTTC. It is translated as CASSSGQGRSYEQYF.

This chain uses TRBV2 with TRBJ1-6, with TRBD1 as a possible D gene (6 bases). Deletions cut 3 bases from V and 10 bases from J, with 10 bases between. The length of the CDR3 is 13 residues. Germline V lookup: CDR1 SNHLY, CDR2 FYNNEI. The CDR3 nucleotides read TGTGCCAGCAGTGAGGGGGGCCAGTCACCCCTCCACTTT. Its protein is CASSEGGQSPLHF. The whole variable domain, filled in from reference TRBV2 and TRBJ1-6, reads EPEVTQTPSHQVTQMGQEVILRCVPISNHLYFYWYRQILGQKVEFLVSFYNNEISEKSEIFDDQFSVERPDGSNFTLKIRSTKLEDSAMYFCASSEGGQSPLHFGNGTRLTVT.

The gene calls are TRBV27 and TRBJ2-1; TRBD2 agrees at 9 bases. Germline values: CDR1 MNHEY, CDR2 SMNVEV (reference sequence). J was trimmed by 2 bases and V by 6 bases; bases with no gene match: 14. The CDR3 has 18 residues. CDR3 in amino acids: CASRGERSGGPTYNEQFF. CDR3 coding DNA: TGTGCCAGCAGGGGGGAAAGGAGCGGGGGGCCGACCTACAATGAGCAGTTCTTC.

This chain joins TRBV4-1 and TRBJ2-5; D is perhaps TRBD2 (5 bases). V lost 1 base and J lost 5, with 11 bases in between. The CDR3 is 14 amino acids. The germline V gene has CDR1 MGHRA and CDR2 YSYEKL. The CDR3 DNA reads TGCGCCAGCAGCCAAGTTCGGGGATTGGAGACCCAGTACTTC. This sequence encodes CASSQVRGLETQYF.

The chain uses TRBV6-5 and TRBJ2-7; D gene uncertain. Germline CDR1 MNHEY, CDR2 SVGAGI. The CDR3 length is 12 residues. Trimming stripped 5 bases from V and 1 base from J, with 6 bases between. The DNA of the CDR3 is TGTGCCAGCAGTGGTCCTTCCTACGAGCAGTACTTC. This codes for CASSGPSYEQYF.

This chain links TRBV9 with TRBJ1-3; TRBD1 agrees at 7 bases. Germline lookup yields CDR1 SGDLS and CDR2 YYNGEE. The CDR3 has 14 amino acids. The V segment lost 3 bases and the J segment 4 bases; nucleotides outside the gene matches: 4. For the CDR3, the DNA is TGTGCCAGCAGCGATACAGGGGACGGAAACACCATATATTTT. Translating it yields CASSDTGDGNTIYF.

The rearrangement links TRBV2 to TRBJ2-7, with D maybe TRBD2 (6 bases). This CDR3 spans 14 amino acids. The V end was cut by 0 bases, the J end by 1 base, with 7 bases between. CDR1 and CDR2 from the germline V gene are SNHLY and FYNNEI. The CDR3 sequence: CASSEARGSYEQYF. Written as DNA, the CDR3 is TGTGCCAGCAGTGAAGCGCGGGGTTCCTACGAGCAGTACTTC.

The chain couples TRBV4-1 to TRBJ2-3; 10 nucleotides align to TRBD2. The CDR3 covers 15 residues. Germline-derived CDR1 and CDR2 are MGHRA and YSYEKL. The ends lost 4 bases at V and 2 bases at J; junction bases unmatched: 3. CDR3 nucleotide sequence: TGCGCCAGCAGCCTAGCGGGGGGAACCACAGATACGCAGTATTTT. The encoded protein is CASSLAGGTTDTQYF.

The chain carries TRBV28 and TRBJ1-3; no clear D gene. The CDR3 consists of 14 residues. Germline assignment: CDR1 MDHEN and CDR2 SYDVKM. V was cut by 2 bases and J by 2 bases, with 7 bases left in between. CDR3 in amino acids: CASSLMGTGNTIYF. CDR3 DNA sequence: TGTGCCAGCAGTTTAATGGGGACTGGAAACACCATATATTTT.

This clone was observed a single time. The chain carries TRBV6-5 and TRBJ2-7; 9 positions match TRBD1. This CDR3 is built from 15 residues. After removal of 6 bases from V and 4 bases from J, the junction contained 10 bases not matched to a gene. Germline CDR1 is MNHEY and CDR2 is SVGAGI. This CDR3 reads CASSSPSTGGYEQYF. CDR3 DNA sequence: TGTGCCAGCAGCTCACCGTCGACAGGGGGGTACGAGCAGTACTTC.

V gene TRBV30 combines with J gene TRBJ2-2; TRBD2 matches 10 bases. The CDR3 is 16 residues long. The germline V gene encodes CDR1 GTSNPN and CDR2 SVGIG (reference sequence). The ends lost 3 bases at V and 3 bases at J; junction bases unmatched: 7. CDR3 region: CAWRGPGLAYTGELFF. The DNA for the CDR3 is TGTGCCTGGAGGGGACCGGGACTAGCGTACACCGGGGAGCTGTTTTTT.

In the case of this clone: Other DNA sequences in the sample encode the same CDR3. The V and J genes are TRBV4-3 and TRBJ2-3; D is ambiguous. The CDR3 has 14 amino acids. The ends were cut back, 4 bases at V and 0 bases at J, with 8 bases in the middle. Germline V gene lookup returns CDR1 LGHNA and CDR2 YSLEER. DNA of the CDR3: TGCGCCAGCAGCCCTTTGGGTAGCACAGATACGCAGTATTTT. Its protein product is CASSPLGSTDTQYF.

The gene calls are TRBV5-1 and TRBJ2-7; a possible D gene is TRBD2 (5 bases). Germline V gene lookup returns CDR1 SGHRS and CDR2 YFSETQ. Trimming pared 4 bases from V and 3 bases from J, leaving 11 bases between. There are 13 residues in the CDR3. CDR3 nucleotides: TGCGCCAGCAGCCTGGACTTCGACTACGAGCAGTACTTC. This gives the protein CASSLDFDYEQYF.

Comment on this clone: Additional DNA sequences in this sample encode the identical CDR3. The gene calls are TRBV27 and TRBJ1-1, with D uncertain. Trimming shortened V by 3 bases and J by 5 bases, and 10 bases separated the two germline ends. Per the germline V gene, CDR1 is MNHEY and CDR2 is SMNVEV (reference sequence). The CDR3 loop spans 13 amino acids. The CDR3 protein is CASSLGKGTEAFF. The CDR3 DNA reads TGTGCCAGCAGTTTGGGTAAGGGAACTGAAGCTTTCTTT.

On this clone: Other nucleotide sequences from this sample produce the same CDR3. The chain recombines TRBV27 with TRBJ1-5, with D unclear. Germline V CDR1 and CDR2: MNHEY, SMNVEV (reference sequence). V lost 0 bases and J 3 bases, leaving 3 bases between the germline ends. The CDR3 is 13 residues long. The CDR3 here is CASSLSLNQPQHF. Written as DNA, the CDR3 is TGTGCCAGCAGTTTATCACTCAATCAGCCCCAGCATTTT.

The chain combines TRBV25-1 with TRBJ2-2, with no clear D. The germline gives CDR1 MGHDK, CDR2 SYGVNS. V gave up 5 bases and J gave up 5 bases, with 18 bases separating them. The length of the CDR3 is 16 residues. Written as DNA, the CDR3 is TGTGCCAGCAGTCCCCCCGGTAGTTGGGCAACCGGGGAGCTGTTTTTT. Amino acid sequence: CASSPPGSWATGELFF. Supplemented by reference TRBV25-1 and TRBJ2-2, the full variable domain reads EADIYQTPRYLVIGTGKKITLECSQTMGHDKMYWYQQDPGMELHLIHYSYGVNSTEKGDLSSESTVSRIRTEHFPLTLESARPSHTSQYLCASSPPGSWATGELFFGEGSRLTVL.

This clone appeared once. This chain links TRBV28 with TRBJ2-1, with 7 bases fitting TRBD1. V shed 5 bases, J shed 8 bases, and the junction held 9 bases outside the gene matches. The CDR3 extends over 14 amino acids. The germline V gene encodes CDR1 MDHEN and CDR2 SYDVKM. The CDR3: CASSPVGGTDEQFF. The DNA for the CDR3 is TGTGCCAGCAGTCCGGTAGGGGGCACGGATGAGCAGTTCTTC.

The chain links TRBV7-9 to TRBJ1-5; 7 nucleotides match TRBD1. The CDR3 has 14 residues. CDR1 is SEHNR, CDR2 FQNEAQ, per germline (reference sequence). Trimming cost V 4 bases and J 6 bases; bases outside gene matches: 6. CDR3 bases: TGTGCCAGCAGCTCGACAGGGCTGGGTCAGCCCCAGCATTTT. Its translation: CASSSTGLGQPQHF.

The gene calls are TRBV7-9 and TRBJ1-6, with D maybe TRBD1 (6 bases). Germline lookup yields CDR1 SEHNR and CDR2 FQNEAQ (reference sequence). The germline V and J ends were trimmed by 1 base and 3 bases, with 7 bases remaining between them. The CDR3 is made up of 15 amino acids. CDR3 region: CASSLGDIYNSPLHF. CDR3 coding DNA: TGTGCCAGCAGCTTAGGGGACATCTATAATTCACCCCTCCACTTT.

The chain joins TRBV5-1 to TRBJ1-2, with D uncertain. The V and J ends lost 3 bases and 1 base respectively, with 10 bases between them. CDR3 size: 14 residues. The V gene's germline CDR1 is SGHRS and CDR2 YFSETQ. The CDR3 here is CASSSGTSNYGYTF. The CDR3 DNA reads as TGCGCCAGCAGCTCGGGAACGAGTAACTATGGCTACACCTTC.

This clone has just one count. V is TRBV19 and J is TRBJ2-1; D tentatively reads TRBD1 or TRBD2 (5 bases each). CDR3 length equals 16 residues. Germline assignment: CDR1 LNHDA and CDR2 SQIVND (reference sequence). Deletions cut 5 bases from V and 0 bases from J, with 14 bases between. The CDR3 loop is CASSFSGASSYNEQFF. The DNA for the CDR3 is TGTGCCAGTAGTTTTTCCGGGGCTAGCTCCTACAATGAGCAGTTCTTC. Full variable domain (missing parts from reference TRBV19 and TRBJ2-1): DGGITQSPKYLFRKEGQNVTLSCEQNLNHDAMYWYRQDPGQGLRLIYYSQIVNDFQKGDIAEGYSVSREKKESFPLTVTSAQKNPTAFYLCASSFSGASSYNEQFFGPGTRLTVL.

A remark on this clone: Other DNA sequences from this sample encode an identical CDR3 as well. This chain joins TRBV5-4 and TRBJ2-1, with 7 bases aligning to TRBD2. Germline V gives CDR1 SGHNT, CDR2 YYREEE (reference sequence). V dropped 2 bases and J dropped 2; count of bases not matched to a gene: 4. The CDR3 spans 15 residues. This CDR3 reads CASSLGTSAYNEQFF. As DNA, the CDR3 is TGTGCCAGCAGCTTAGGAACTAGCGCCTACAATGAGCAGTTCTTC. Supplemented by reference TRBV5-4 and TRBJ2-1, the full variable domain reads ETGVTQSPTHLIKTRGQQVTLRCSSQSGHNTVSWYQQALGQGPQFIFQYYREEENGRGNFPPRFSGLQFPNYSSELNVNALELDDSALYLCASSLGTSAYNEQFFGPGTRLTVL.